The sequence of this T cell receptor (beta chain) was determined in a study of T cells after posttransplantation cyclophosphamide. Here immunoSEQ multiplex PCR was the method, and the copy in TCRdb shows in-frame clones only, minus some. The sample has tens of thousands of clones; around 95% are singletons. Trimming cost V 0 bases and J 0 bases, with 4 bases left between them. The length of the CDR3 is 14 residues. Looked up from germline, CDR1 is SGHVS and CDR2 is FQNEAQ. The sample consisted of PBMCs. This clonotype originated in a woman in her 30s in good health and a related stem cell transplant donor. The J gene is TRBJ2-3, the V gene TRBV7-8; D remains ambiguous. The CDR3 loop is CASSLATSTDTQYF. As DNA, the CDR3 is TGTGCCAGCAGCTTAGCCACTAGCACAGATACGCAGTATTTT.